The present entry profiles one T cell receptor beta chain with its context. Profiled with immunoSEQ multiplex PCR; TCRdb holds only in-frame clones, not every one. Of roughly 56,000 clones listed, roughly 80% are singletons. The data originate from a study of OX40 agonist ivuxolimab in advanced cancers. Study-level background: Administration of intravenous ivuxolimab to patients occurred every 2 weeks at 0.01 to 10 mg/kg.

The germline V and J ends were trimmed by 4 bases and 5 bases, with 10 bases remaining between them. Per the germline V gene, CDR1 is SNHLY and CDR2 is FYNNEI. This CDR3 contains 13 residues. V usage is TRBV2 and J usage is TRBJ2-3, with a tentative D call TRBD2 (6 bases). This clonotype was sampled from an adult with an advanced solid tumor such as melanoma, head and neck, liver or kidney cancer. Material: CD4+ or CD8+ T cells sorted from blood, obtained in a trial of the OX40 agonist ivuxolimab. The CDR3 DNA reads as TGTGCCAGCAGTGGACTAGGAGGAGATACGCAGTATTTT. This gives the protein CASSGLGGDTQYF.